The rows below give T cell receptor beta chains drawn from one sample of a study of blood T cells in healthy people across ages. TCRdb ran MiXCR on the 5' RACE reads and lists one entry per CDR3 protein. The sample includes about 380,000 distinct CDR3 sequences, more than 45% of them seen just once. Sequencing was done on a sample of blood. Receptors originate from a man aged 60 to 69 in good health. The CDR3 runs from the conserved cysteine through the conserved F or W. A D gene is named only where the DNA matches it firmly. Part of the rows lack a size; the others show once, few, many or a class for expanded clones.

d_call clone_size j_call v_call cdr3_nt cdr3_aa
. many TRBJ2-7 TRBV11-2 TGTGCCAGCAGAGAAGAGGTTAGCTCCTACAATGAGCAGTACTTC CASREEVSSYNEQYF
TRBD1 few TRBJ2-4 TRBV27 TGTGCCAGCAGTTTCGGGACAGGGTTAGCCAAAAACATTCAGTACTTC CASSFGTGLAKNIQYF
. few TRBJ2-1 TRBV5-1 TGCGCCAGCAGCTTTGGGGCAGAGTACAATGAGCAGTTCTTC CASSFGAEYNEQFF
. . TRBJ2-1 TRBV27 TGTGCCAGCAGTTTACGGGATGGCCTGGGTGAGCAGTTCTTC CASSLRDGLGEQFF
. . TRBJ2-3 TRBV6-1 TGTGCCAGCACAGGTCGTACGGGAGTGTCAGATACGCAGTATTTT CASTGRTGVSDTQYF
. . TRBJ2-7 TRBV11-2 TGTGCCAGCCATCCCGGGGTTAGGTCCTACGAGCAGTACTTC CASHPGVRSYEQYF
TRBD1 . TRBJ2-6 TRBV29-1 TGCAGCGTTTCGACAGGGCCTCATACTGGAGCCAACGCCCTGACTTTC CSVSTGPHTGANALTF
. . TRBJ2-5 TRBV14 TGTGCCAGCAGCCAATTAGCTAGCGCGTACAATGAGCAGTACTTC CASSQLASAYNEQYF
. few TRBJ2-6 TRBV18 TGTGCCAGCTCACCACTGGACTTTGGGGCCAACGTCCTGACTTTC CASSPLDFGANVLTF
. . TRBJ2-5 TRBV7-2 TGTGTCAGCAGCTTAGGAGGGAGGTCAGGGAGCCCCCAGTACTTC CVSSLGGRSGSPQYF
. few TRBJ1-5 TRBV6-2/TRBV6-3 TGTGCCAGCAGTTACTCGACGTTGAACAATCAGCCCCAGCATTTT CASSYSTLNNQPQHF
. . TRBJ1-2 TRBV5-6 TGTGCCAGCAGCTTGTACAGCGTTAACTATGGCTACACCTTC CASSLYSVNYGYTF
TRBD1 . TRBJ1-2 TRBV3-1 TGTGCCAGCAGCCCCCGCGGAGGGGGCGAGGTCTACACCTTC CASSPRGGGEVYTF
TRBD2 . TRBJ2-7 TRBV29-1 TGCAGCGTTGAGGCTAGCGGGAGTCGATACGAGCAGTACTTC CSVEASGSRYEQYF
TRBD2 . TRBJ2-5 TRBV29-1 TGCAGCGTTGAAACGTTTCTAGCGGGGGACCCACAAGAGACCCAGTACTTC CSVETFLAGDPQETQYF
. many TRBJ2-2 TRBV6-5 TGTGCCAGCAGTTATCAGGACACCGGGGAGCTGTTTTTT CASSYQDTGELFF
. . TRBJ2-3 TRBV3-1 TGTGCCAGCAGCCATATAGCGGAAACCCCAGGGGATACGCAGTATTTT CASSHIAETPGDTQYF
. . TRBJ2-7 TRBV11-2 TGTGCCAGCAGCTTAGAGATAGGCGCACTACGGAGCGAGCAGTACTTC CASSLEIGALRSEQYF
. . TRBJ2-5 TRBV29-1 TGCAGCGTTGAAGCTCGACACAGGAGTCAAGAGACCCAGTACTTC CSVEARHRSQETQYF
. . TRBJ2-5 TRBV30 TGTGCCTGGAATAGCGGACAAGAGACCCAGTACTTC CAWNSGQETQYF
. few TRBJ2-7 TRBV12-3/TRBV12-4 TGTGCCAGCAGTTTAGAGAGGTTCTACGAGCAGTACTTC CASSLERFYEQYF
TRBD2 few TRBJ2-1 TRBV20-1 TGCAGTGCTAGGGGCCTAGCGGGTAAATCTGAGCAGTTCTTC CSARGLAGKSEQFF
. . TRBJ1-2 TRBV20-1 TGCAGTGCTACCAAGGCAGCCACTAACTATGGCTACACCTTC CSATKAATNYGYTF
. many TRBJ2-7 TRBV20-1 TGCAGTGCTAGTAAGGAGGGATACGAGCAGTACTTC CSASKEGYEQYF
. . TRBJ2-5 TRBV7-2 TGTGCCAGCAGCCGCGGGGGCGCGGCAGAGACCCAGTACTTC CASSRGGAAETQYF
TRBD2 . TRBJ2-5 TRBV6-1 TGTGCCAGCAGTGAAAAGCGGGGGGAGACCCAGTACTTC CASSEKRGETQYF
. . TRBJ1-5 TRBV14 TGTGCCAGCAGCCCAGGGGTAGCCCAGCCCCAGCATTTT CASSPGVAQPQHF
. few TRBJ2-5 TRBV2 TGTGCCAGCAGGACAGGTGGGGGGACCCAGTACTTC CASRTGGGTQYF
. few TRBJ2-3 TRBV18 TGTGCCAGCTCACCACTAGGCCGCGGCGGACAAGATACGCAGTATTTT CASSPLGRGGQDTQYF
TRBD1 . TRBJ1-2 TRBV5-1 TGCGCCAGCAGCCCGTTCGGACAGGGAAGCTATGGCTACACCTTC CASSPFGQGSYGYTF
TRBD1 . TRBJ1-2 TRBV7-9 TGTGCCAGCAGCACACAGGGGATCTATGGCTACACCTTC CASSTQGIYGYTF
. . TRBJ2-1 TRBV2 TGTGCCAGCAGTGTCCCGTGGGGAGAGGGGATCAACAATGAGCAGTTCTTC CASSVPWGEGINNEQFF
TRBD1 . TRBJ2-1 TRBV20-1 TGCAGTGCTGGACAGGGGCACAATGAGCAGTTCTTC CSAGQGHNEQFF
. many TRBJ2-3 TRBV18 TGTGCCAGCTCCCCCCCGGGGGCCTTAGGAGATACGCAGTATTTT CASSPPGALGDTQYF
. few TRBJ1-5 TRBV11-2 TGTGCCAGCAGCCTCGATAGGGGCGGCAATCAGCCCCAGCATTTT CASSLDRGGNQPQHF
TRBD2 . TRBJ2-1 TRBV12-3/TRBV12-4 TGTGCCAGCAGGGCGGGGACTAGCTCCTACAATGAGCAGTTCTTC CASRAGTSSYNEQFF
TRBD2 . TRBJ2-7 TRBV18 TGTGCCAGCTCACCAGGGACTAGCGCCTGGGAGCAGTACTTC CASSPGTSAWEQYF
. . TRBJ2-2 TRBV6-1 TGTGCCAGCAGTGACGGGGGCCGGTATCTGACCGGGGAGCTGTTTTTT CASSDGGRYLTGELFF
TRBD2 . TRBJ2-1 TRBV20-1 TGCAGTGCTAGAGTAGGAGCGGGATCCTACAATGAGCAGTTCTTC CSARVGAGSYNEQFF
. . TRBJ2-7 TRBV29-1 TGCAGCGTTGAAGAAGGGGGTCGGGGGGCTGACTACGAGCAGTACTTC CSVEEGGRGADYEQYF
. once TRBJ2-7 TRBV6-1 TGTGCCAGCAGTGTGGGGGATCCGGAGTCATACGAGCAGTACTTC CASSVGDPESYEQYF
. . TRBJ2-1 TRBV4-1 TGCGCCAGCAGCCTAGATGAGGAAACTAGCCTTGTGGATGAGCAGTTCTTC CASSLDEETSLVDEQFF
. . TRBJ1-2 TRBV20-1 TGCAGTGCTAGCCCCCATGTGGGGAGGGGCTACACCTTC CSASPHVGRGYTF
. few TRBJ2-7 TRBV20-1 TGCAGTGCTAGAAATGTCCAGGGGAGTGACTACGAGCAGTACTTC CSARNVQGSDYEQYF
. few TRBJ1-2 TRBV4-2 TGTGCCAGCAGCCAAGATATCGGTGGCTACACCTTC CASSQDIGGYTF
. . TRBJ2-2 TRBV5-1 TGCGCCAGCAGCTTGGACGGGACACTTAACACCGGGGAGCTGTTTTTT CASSLDGTLNTGELFF
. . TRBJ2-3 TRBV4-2 TGTGCCAGCAGCAGCCGGTTTCCGGGGGCGCGGGGCTTCTCCAGTAGCACAGATACGCAGTATTTT CASSSRFPGARGFSSSTDTQYF
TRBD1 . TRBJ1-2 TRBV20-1 TGCAATGCTAGACCTAACACTTACTACAGGGGCGGCTACACCTTC CNARPNTYYRGGYTF
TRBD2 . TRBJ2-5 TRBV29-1 TGCAGCGCTGGGGGACTAGGCGATGAGCAGTACTTC CSAGGLGDEQYF
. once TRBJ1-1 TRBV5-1 TGCGCCAGCAGCTCCGAAATGAACACTGAAGCTTTCTTT CASSSEMNTEAFF